Following are 21 T cell receptor beta chains from one sample sequenced in a study of technical replicates of blood from a few donors. TCRdb keeps only in-frame clones here, not all; method: immunoSEQ multiplex PCR. Among tens of thousands of clones listed, 91% were seen once. The specimen sequenced was T cells isolated from PBMCs. The receptor source for this set is a human donor in good health. Some clones in this sample may be carry-over from other donors' samples.

The chain carries TRBV28 and TRBJ2-7, with D possibly being TRBD2 (5 bases). This CDR3 comprises 13 residues. Germline CDR1 and CDR2: MDHEN and SYDVKM. Trimming removed 11 bases from V and 2 bases from J, with 16 bases in between. The CDR3 spells CAASGYQAYEQYF. CDR3 bases: TGTGCCGCCTCGGGGTATCAGGCCTACGAGCAGTACTTC.

The chain carries TRBV7-9 and TRBJ1-4, with TRBD1 matching 10 bases. The CDR3 has 14 amino acids. Germline V lookup: CDR1 SEHNR, CDR2 FQNEAQ (reference sequence). The trim removed 5 bases at V and 8 bases at J, leaving 5 bases unmatched. The CDR3 sequence: CASSTDRGGEKLFF. The CDR3 DNA sequence: TGTGCCAGCAGCACGGACAGGGGGGGGGAAAAACTGTTTTTT.

The chain uses TRBV7-8 and TRBJ1-2, with D perhaps matching TRBD1 (6 bases). V was clipped by 5 bases and J by 5 bases, with 18 bases between them. Per germline, CDR1 SGHVS and CDR2 FQNEAQ. CDR3 length equals 15 residues. The CDR3 nucleotides read TGTGCCAGCAGCAACAGGGACGGTACTTTATATGGCTACACCTTC. Its translation: CASSNRDGTLYGYTF.

J is TRBJ2-3 and V is TRBV6-6; D not certain. This CDR3 region has 12 residues. The V gene lost 6 bases and the J gene lost 2 bases, with 6 bases spanning the gap. CDR1 MNHNY and CDR2 SVGAGI come from the germline V gene (reference sequence). The CDR3 here is CASSPSTDTQYF. CDR3 sequence (DNA): TGTGCCAGCAGCCCGTCCACAGATACGCAGTATTTT.

This sequence joins TRBV4-3 and TRBJ2-1, with D tentatively TRBD1 (5 bases). Germline V gene lookup returns CDR1 LGHNA and CDR2 YSLEER. Trimming cost V 0 bases and J 5 bases, with 17 bases left between them. This CDR3 has 17 residues. The CDR3 sequence: CASSQDWGLENHNEQFF. CDR3 sequence (DNA): TGCGCCAGCAGCCAAGATTGGGGCCTCGAAAATCACAATGAGCAGTTCTTC.

V gene TRBV9 combines with J gene TRBJ2-5; TRBD2 is a possible D gene (7 bases). This CDR3 comprises 15 residues. V lost 4 bases and J lost 2, with 15 bases in between. The germline gives CDR1 SGDLS, CDR2 YYNGEE. CDR3 protein: CASSPLGGDQETQYF. In DNA form, the CDR3 reads TGTGCCAGCAGCCCCTTAGGGGGGGATCAAGAGACCCAGTACTTC.

The rearrangement joins TRBV27 to TRBJ1-3, with TRBD1 as a possible D gene (6 bases). The CDR3 loop spans 16 amino acids. Germline V gene data show CDR1 as MNHEY and CDR2 as SMNVEV (reference sequence). The V gene lost 4 bases and the J gene lost 3 bases, with 16 bases spanning the gap. Here the CDR3 DNA reads TGTGCCAGCAGTTCCCAACAGACAGGAAGTGGAAACACCATATATTTT. It encodes CASSSQQTGSGNTIYF.

The V gene is TRBV6-1, the J gene TRBJ2-7; TRBD2 agrees at 7 bases. This CDR3 region has 14 residues. The germline V gene has CDR1 MNHNS and CDR2 SASEGT. V was clipped by 10 bases and J by 9 bases; unmatched bases: 18. CDR3 residues: CATIERAGALAQYF. DNA of the CDR3: TGTGCCACTATCGAAAGGGCGGGAGCATTAGCGCAGTACTTC.

The rearrangement uses TRBV5-6 and TRBJ2-7; D may be TRBD1 (6 bases). The CDR3 runs to 13 residues. Germline-derived CDR1 and CDR2 are SGHDT and YYEEEE. Trimming cost V 2 bases and J 6 bases, with 12 bases left between them. CDR3 in amino acids: CASSLGGAGEQYF. CDR3 in DNA: TGTGCCAGCAGCTTAGGGGGAGCTGGCGAGCAGTACTTC.

The chain couples TRBV6-9 to TRBJ2-5; tentatively, D is TRBD1 (8 bases). The CDR3 extends over 16 amino acids. The germline V gene has CDR1 MNHGY and CDR2 SVAAGI. Trimming took off 5 bases at V and 4 bases at J, with 20 bases between the two ends. This CDR3 is CASSSPRQGRVETQYF. Here the CDR3 DNA reads TGTGCCAGCAGTAGCCCTCGACAGGGGAGGGTAGAGACCCAGTACTTC.

The chain carries TRBV5-1 and TRBJ1-1, with 11 bases lining up with TRBD1. The CDR3 spans 17 residues. The V segment lost 2 bases and the J segment 0 bases; nucleotides outside the gene matches: 6. Germline V gives CDR1 SGHRS, CDR2 YFSETQ. The CDR3 loop is CASSFTPGQGVNTEAFF. The CDR3 coding sequence is TGCGCCAGCAGCTTTACCCCGGGACAGGGGGTGAACACTGAAGCTTTCTTT.

V usage is TRBV9 and J usage is TRBJ1-1; D perhaps matches TRBD1 (6 bases). The germline V gene has CDR1 SGDLS and CDR2 YYNGEE. There are 14 residues in the CDR3. With 4 bases removed from V and 3 bases from J, the gap between germline ends came to 13 bases. CDR3: CASSYRDLDTEAFF. CDR3 coding DNA: TGTGCCAGCAGCTACAGGGATCTGGACACTGAAGCTTTCTTT.

The J gene is TRBJ1-2, the V gene TRBV29-1; 9 nucleotides line up with TRBD1. After removal of 5 bases from V and 6 bases from J, the junction contained 1 base not matched to a gene. Germline CDR1 is SQVTM and CDR2 is ANQGSEA. This CDR3 has 11 residues. CDR3 in DNA: TGCAGCGTTAGACAGGGGGATGGCTACACCTTC. Its translation is CSVRQGDGYTF. Supplemented by reference TRBV29-1 and TRBJ1-2, the full variable domain reads SAVISQKPSRDICQRGTSLTIQCQVDSQVTMMFWYRQQPGQSLTLIATANQGSEATYESGFVIDKFPISRPNLTFSTLTVSNMSPEDSSIYLCSVRQGDGYTFGSGTRLTVV.

The chain uses TRBV2 and TRBJ2-5, with 8 bases identical to TRBD1. Losses at the gene ends were 5 bases for V and 1 base for J; bases not matched to a gene: 6. Germline loops: CDR1 SNHLY, CDR2 FYNNEI. This CDR3 has 15 amino acids. The CDR3 here is CASSRQGSLQETQYF. CDR3 sequence (DNA): TGTGCCAGCAGTAGACAGGGGTCCCTCCAAGAGACCCAGTACTTC.

The chain employs TRBV9 and TRBJ2-7, with a possible D match to TRBD2 (7 bases). Deletions cut 3 bases from V and 6 bases from J, with 13 bases between. The CDR3 runs to 13 residues. Germline CDR1 SGDLS, CDR2 YYNGEE. The CDR3 loop reads CASSGVGGAEQYF. In DNA form, the CDR3 reads TGTGCCAGCAGCGGGGTGGGGGGGGCCGAGCAGTACTTC.

The V and J genes are TRBV12-5 and TRBJ2-7, with D maybe TRBD2 (5 bases). This CDR3 is 11 amino acids long. Germline loops: CDR1 LGHNT, CDR2 FRNRAP. With 4 bases removed from V and 6 bases from J, the gap between germline ends came to 7 bases. DNA of the CDR3: TGTGCTAGTGGTTACCGGGGCGAGCAGTACTTC. Its protein is CASGYRGEQYF.

The gene calls are TRBV4-3 and TRBJ2-2; no firm D call. CDR3 length: 14 residues. Germline CDR1 and CDR2: LGHNA and YSLEER. Trimming removed 0 bases from V and 4 bases from J, with 6 bases in between. The CDR3 nucleotides are TGCGCCAGCAGCCAAGATCACGGCACCGGGGAGCTGTTTTTT. Translating it yields CASSQDHGTGELFF.

J is TRBJ2-1 and V is TRBV9; TRBD2 matches 10 bases. V lost 2 bases to trimming and J lost 3 bases; unmatched junction nucleotides: 5. CDR3 length: 16 residues. Germline V gene sequence: CDR1 SGDLS, CDR2 YYNGEE. CDR3 sequence reads: CASSVSRTSGYNEQFF. The CDR3 nucleotides are TGTGCCAGCAGCGTCTCCAGGACTAGCGGCTACAATGAGCAGTTCTTC.

This chain links TRBV9 with TRBJ2-7; unclear D gene. The V gene lost 3 bases and the J gene lost 2 bases, with 12 bases spanning the gap. The germline V gene has CDR1 SGDLS and CDR2 YYNGEE. This CDR3 is 14 amino acids long. This CDR3 is CASSGSQSAYEQYF. CDR3 DNA: TGTGCCAGCAGCGGATCCCAGTCAGCCTACGAGCAGTACTTC. Full variable domain (remainder filled in from reference TRBV9 and TRBJ2-7): DSGVTQTPKHLITATGQRVTLRCSPRSGDLSVYWYQQSLDQGLQFLIQYYNGEERAKGNILERFSAQQFPDLHSELNLSSLELGDSALYFCASSGSQSAYEQYFGPGTRLTVT.

The chain employs TRBV4-3 and TRBJ2-7; D is ambiguous. The CDR3 spans 14 residues. In germline, CDR1 is LGHNA, CDR2 YSLEER. Between the trimmed V and J ends, which lost 4 bases and 3 bases, there was a span of 13 bases. The CDR3 loop reads CASSPTEFDYEQYF. CDR3 nucleotide sequence: TGCGCCAGCAGCCCCACAGAATTCGACTACGAGCAGTACTTC.

The V gene is TRBV11-2, the J gene TRBJ2-7, with TRBD2 identical over 8 bases. Trimming cost V 1 base and J 3 bases; bases outside gene matches: 5. The V gene's germline CDR1 is SGHAT and CDR2 FQNNGV. There are 15 residues in the CDR3. The CDR3 spells CASSLGWTSSYEQYF. As DNA, the CDR3 is TGTGCCAGCAGCTTAGGCTGGACTAGCAGCTACGAGCAGTACTTC.